The present T cell receptor (beta chain) was sequenced within a study of T-cell memory formation after mild COVID-19. Study summary: Clusters were largely donor specific.

This clonotype was found a few times. A single record per CDR3 protein comes from TCRdb applying MiXCR to the 5' RACE reads. The sample records roughly 620,000 distinct CDR3 sequences, roughly 17% being singletons. Germline assignment: CDR1 KGHDR and CDR2 SFDVKD. There are 12 residues in the CDR3. Trimming took off 6 bases at V and 2 bases at J, with 6 bases between the two ends. Sequencing input: PBMCs or a T cell subset sorted from them (not recorded which). J is TRBJ1-2 and V is TRBV24-1; no definite D call. The clonotype comes from an adult woman who had mild COVID-19 (a few samples of this study predate the infection). Cell type and time point are not known. The CDR3 is CATSKGNYGYTF. CDR3 sequence (DNA): TGTGCCACCAGTAAAGGGAACTATGGCTACACCTTC.